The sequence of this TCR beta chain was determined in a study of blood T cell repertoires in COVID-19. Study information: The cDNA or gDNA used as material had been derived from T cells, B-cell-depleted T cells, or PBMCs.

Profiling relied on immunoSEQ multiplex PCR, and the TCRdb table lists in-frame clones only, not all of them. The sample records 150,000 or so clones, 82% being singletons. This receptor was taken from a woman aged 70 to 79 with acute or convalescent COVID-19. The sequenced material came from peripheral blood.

CDR3 sequence: CAWSVAGANQPQHF. In DNA form, the CDR3 reads TGTGCCTGGAGTGTGGCAGGGGCTAATCAGCCCCAGCATTTT. V usage is TRBV30 and J usage is TRBJ1-5; the D gene is possibly TRBD1 (6 bases). The CDR3 spans 14 residues. Trimming removed 0 bases at V and 4 bases at J, with 10 bases between. Germline V gene sequence: CDR1 GTSNPN, CDR2 SVGIG (reference sequence).